These 30 T cell receptor beta chains originate from one sample sequenced in a study of shared clonotypes between healthy human individuals. TCRdb's table, derived via immunoSEQ multiplex PCR, lists solely in-frame clones and lacks some. The repertoire includes roughly 2 million clones, approximately 96% of them detected once, and roughly 0.13% sits in the top ten. Sequenced: naive CD4+ T cells sorted from blood. The sample's subset: CD45RA+ positively selected. The receptors shown here come from a man between 18 and 29 years old in good health.

The V call is TRBV2, the J call TRBJ2-3, with 8 bases fitting TRBD1. Germline V gene sequence: CDR1 SNHLY, CDR2 FYNNEI. V shed 1 base and J 4 bases; nucleotides not matched to a gene: 4. The CDR3 has 15 residues. The CDR3, as DNA: TGTGCCAGCAGTGAAGACGGACAGGGATCAGATACGCAGTATTTT. Translating gives CASSEDGQGSDTQYF.

V and J are TRBV27 and TRBJ1-6; no reliable D call. Trimming took off 2 bases at V and 9 bases at J, with 5 bases between the two ends. The length of the CDR3 is 12 residues. Germline CDR1 MNHEY, CDR2 SMNVEV (reference sequence). DNA for the CDR3: TGTGCCAGCAGTTTAAGGTTTTCACCCCTCCACTTT. It specifies CASSLRFSPLHF.

This clone appeared once. V gene TRBV18 combines with J gene TRBJ1-4; 8 bases map to TRBD1. The J segment lost 2 bases and the V segment lost 3 bases, leaving 17 bases of the junction unmatched. The CDR3 runs to 20 residues. Germline V gene lookup returns CDR1 KGHSH and CDR2 LQKENI. The CDR3 here is CASSPYSRQGNKATNEKLFF. In nucleotides, the CDR3 is TGTGCCAGCTCACCGTACTCGAGACAGGGGAACAAAGCGACTAATGAAAAACTGTTTTTT.

This sequence joins TRBV30 and TRBJ2-1; D is unresolved. V lost 2 bases and J lost 5, with 10 bases in between. Germline V gives CDR1 GTSNPN, CDR2 SVGIG (reference sequence). The CDR3 spans 13 residues. Written as DNA, the CDR3 is TGTGCCTGGAGTTATTGGAGTAACAATGAGCAGTTCTTC. Amino acid sequence: CAWSYWSNNEQFF.

The J gene is TRBJ1-1, the V gene TRBV4-3, with 10 nucleotides matching TRBD1. After removal of 3 bases from V and 0 bases from J, the junction contained 4 bases not matched to a gene. The CDR3 totals 16 residues. CDR1 is LGHNA, CDR2 YSLEER, per germline. CDR3 loop: CASSQGGTGVNTEAFF. The CDR3 bases are TGCGCCAGCAGCCAGGGGGGGACAGGGGTGAACACTGAAGCTTTCTTT.

J is TRBJ1-1 and V is TRBV6-5; TRBD1 might be the D (6 bases). CDR1 is MNHEY and CDR2 is SVGAGI in the germline V gene. V lost 6 bases and J lost 5, with 16 bases in between. The CDR3 is made up of 14 amino acids. The chain's CDR3 is CASRASRGSTEAFF. The CDR3 bases are TGTGCCAGCAGAGCCTCCAGGGGAAGTACTGAAGCTTTCTTT.

The chain recombines TRBV7-2 with TRBJ2-1; no clear D gene. V lost 5 bases and J 3 bases, leaving 11 bases between the germline ends. Germline CDR1 is SGHTA and CDR2 is FQGNSA. There are 14 residues in the CDR3. The CDR3 nucleotides are TGTGCCAGCAGCCCGACCCAAATCTACAATGAGCAGTTCTTC. The encoded protein is CASSPTQIYNEQFF.

The V call is TRBV6-5, the J call TRBJ2-7; the match to TRBD1 covers 9 bases. The CDR3 sequence is 14 residues long. Trimming at V came to 1 base and at J to 2 bases, leaving 0 bases not matched to a gene. Per germline, CDR1 MNHEY and CDR2 SVGAGI. CDR3 sequence reads: CASSYWTGAYEQYF. The CDR3 bases are TGTGCCAGCAGTTACTGGACAGGGGCCTACGAGCAGTACTTC.

The CDR3 bases are TGTGCCAGCAGCGGCCGGGACAGGGGCGATCAAGAGACCCAGTACTTC. Protein product: CASSGRDRGDQETQYF. The genes are TRBV21-1 and TRBJ2-5; TRBD1 reflects the table's D call only, with no check against the DNA. TRBV21-1 is shown as a pseudogene. This CDR3 has 16 residues.

Regarding this clone: Different DNA sequences within this sample yield the same CDR3. The rearrangement links TRBV5-1 to TRBJ2-1; perhaps TRBD1 as D (5 bases). Trimming took off 0 bases at V and 6 bases at J, with 7 bases between the two ends. The germline V gene encodes CDR1 SGHRS and CDR2 YFSETQ. The CDR3 extends over 13 amino acids. CDR3 protein: CASSLVRGNEQFF. The CDR3 region has the DNA TGCGCCAGCAGCTTGGTTAGGGGCAATGAGCAGTTCTTC.

The chain recombines TRBV25-1 with TRBJ2-3; D is unresolved. The CDR3 extends over 12 amino acids. Germline loops: CDR1 MGHDK, CDR2 SYGVNS. Trimming stripped 9 bases from V and 6 bases from J, with 13 bases between. The CDR3 DNA reads TGTGCCAGTGGACCGGTCCGGGATACGCAGTATTTT. This gives the protein CASGPVRDTQYF.

Comment on this clone: This sample includes further DNA sequences coding for the same CDR3. The V gene is TRBV6-5, the J gene TRBJ2-7, with 9 bases lining up with TRBD1. Looked up from germline, CDR1 is MNHEY and CDR2 is SVGAGI. This CDR3 has 14 residues. The V segment lost 8 bases and the J segment 2 bases; nucleotides outside the gene matches: 7. CDR3 sequence reads: CASRTGTGTYEQYF. CDR3 coding DNA: TGTGCCAGCCGCACCGGGACAGGGACCTACGAGCAGTACTTC.

This chain joins TRBV9 and TRBJ2-2; D unclear. V was cut by 6 bases and J by 2 bases, with 8 bases left in between. This CDR3 is built from 13 residues. Germline V lookup: CDR1 SGDLS, CDR2 YYNGEE. The CDR3 spells CASKDFNTGELFF. The CDR3 DNA follows: TGTGCCAGCAAAGATTTTAACACCGGGGAGCTGTTTTTT.

Here the CDR3 DNA reads TGTGCCAGCAGCTTAGCATTTGAAGCTTTCTTT. Amino acid sequence: CASSLAFEAFF. V and J are TRBV7-9 and TRBJ1-1; D gene ambiguous. CDR3 size: 11 residues. Between the trimmed V and J ends, which lost 0 bases and 7 bases, there was a span of 3 bases. Germline CDR1 SEHNR, CDR2 FQNEAQ (reference sequence).

Written as DNA, the CDR3 is TGTGCCAGCAGCTTAGGGCTAGCGGGAGGTACGGAGACCCAGTACTTC. It yields the protein CASSLGLAGGTETQYF. The chain combines TRBV7-2 with TRBJ2-5; TRBD2 agrees at 11 bases. V shed 1 base and J 5 bases; nucleotides not matched to a gene: 6. CDR1 is SGHTA, CDR2 FQGNSA, per germline. The CDR3 runs to 16 residues.

The rearrangement joins TRBV30 to TRBJ2-7; D is ambiguous. The CDR3 has 15 amino acids. CDR1 GTSNPN and CDR2 SVGIG come from the germline V gene (reference sequence). V was clipped by 1 base and J by 2 bases, with 15 bases between them. The CDR3 protein is CAWSGRHTLTYEQYF. In nucleotides, the CDR3 is TGTGCCTGGAGTGGGAGACATACCCTTACCTACGAGCAGTACTTC.

On this clone itself: The same CDR3 is also encoded by other DNA sequences in this sample. The rearrangement uses TRBV20-1 and TRBJ2-5; D gene ambiguous. There are 11 residues in the CDR3. Trimming shortened V by 1 base and J by 4 bases, and 4 bases separated the two germline ends. CDR1 DFQATT and CDR2 SNEGSKA come from the germline V gene (reference sequence). Here the CDR3 reads CSARAGETQYF. The CDR3 bases are TGCAGTGCTAGAGCTGGAGAGACCCAGTACTTC.

As for this clone: The identical CDR3 is also encoded by other nucleotide sequences in the sample. The chain links TRBV5-1 to TRBJ2-1; tentatively, D is TRBD2 (6 bases). Germline V gives CDR1 SGHRS, CDR2 YFSETQ. The germline V and J ends were trimmed by 0 bases and 2 bases, with 9 bases remaining between them. CDR3 size: 15 residues. The CDR3 here is CASSLVGGPYNEQFF. The CDR3 nucleotides read TGCGCCAGCAGCTTGGTCGGGGGACCCTACAATGAGCAGTTCTTC.

The rearrangement joins TRBV5-6 to TRBJ2-1, with 16 bases that match TRBD2. Trimming at V came to 4 bases and at J to 7 bases, leaving 5 bases not matched to a gene. Germline V gene lookup returns CDR1 SGHDT and CDR2 YYEEEE. The CDR3 extends over 16 amino acids. The CDR3 DNA is TGTGCCAGCAGCCCCGGGACTAGCGGGAGGGTAAATGAGCAGTTCTTC. It codes for CASSPGTSGRVNEQFF.

V usage is TRBV7-9 and J usage is TRBJ2-7; TRBD2 matches 8 bases. The CDR3 contains 15 residues. Germline V gives CDR1 SEHNR, CDR2 FQNEAQ (reference sequence). The V segment lost 4 bases and the J segment 1 base; nucleotides outside the gene matches: 6. The CDR3 region is CASSSLSGTSYEQYF. DNA of the CDR3: TGTGCCAGCAGCTCTCTTAGCGGGACGTCCTACGAGCAGTACTTC.

The genes are TRBV6-7 and TRBJ2-1, with 12 bases fitting TRBD2. TRBV6-7 is an ORF for which the function is uncertain. The V and J ends lost 6 bases and 5 bases, in that order; junction bases with no gene match: 8. This CDR3 has 16 amino acids. The CDR3 loop reads CASSHFPSGRDNEQFF. The CDR3 DNA follows: TGTGCCAGCAGCCACTTCCCTAGCGGGAGGGACAATGAGCAGTTCTTC.

This clone occurred once. The rearrangement uses TRBV25-1 and TRBJ1-4; D not resolved. Germline CDR1 MGHDK, CDR2 SYGVNS. The V end was cut by 1 base, the J end by 3 bases, with 9 bases between. The CDR3 sequence is 15 residues long. The CDR3 coding sequence is TGTGCCAGCAGTGAATGGTCAGCTTCTAATGAAAAACTGTTTTTT. This encodes CASSEWSASNEKLFF.

Of note for this clone: At the DNA level, this CDR3 is encoded by other sequences in the same sample as well. The rearrangement joins TRBV18 to TRBJ2-7; D is possibly TRBD1 (6 bases). V was cut by 1 base and J by 3 bases, with 7 bases left in between. CDR1 is KGHSH and CDR2 is LQKENI in the germline V gene. This CDR3 has 13 residues. As DNA, the CDR3 is TGTGCCAGCTCACCACGGACAGTCTACGAGCAGTACTTC. Its protein product is CASSPRTVYEQYF. Together with reference TRBV18 and TRBJ2-7, the CDR3 gives the full variable domain: NAGVMQNPRHLVRRRGQEARLRCSPMKGHSHVYWYRQLPEEGLKFMVYLQKENIIDESGMPKERFSAEFPKEGPSILRIQQVVRGDSAAYFCASSPRTVYEQYFGPGTRLTVT.

The chain couples TRBV19 to TRBJ1-2; D possibly corresponds to TRBD1 (6 bases). Germline CDR1 and CDR2: LNHDA and SQIVND (reference sequence). Trimming took off 3 bases at V and 7 bases at J, with 9 bases between the two ends. This CDR3 spans 12 amino acids. This CDR3 reads CASSITGAGYTF. DNA for the CDR3: TGTGCCAGTAGTATTACGGGGGCTGGCTACACCTTC.

The count of this clone is one. The V call is TRBV27, the J call TRBJ2-7; possible D gene TRBD2, 5 bases. The ends were cut back, 5 bases at V and 2 bases at J, with 25 bases in the middle. CDR3 size: 18 residues. Per the germline V gene, CDR1 is MNHEY and CDR2 is SMNVEV (reference sequence). The CDR3 region is CASSPLLFWEEGPYEQYF. In DNA form, the CDR3 reads TGTGCCAGCAGTCCCCTTCTCTTTTGGGAAGAGGGTCCCTACGAGCAGTACTTC.

As to this clone: The same CDR3 also results from other DNA sequences found in this sample. The chain employs TRBV7-2 and TRBJ1-2; no firm D call. Germline loops: CDR1 SGHTA, CDR2 FQGNSA. The CDR3 has 14 residues. Trimming left V 1 base short and J 4 bases short, with 10 bases between. Here the CDR3 reads CASSLGEGPYGYTF. In nucleotides, the CDR3 is TGTGCCAGCAGCTTAGGTGAAGGGCCCTATGGCTACACCTTC.

This clone appeared a single time. The V call is TRBV6-6, the J call TRBJ1-2; D perhaps matches TRBD1 (5 bases). Germline lookup yields CDR1 MNHNY and CDR2 SVGAGI (reference sequence). The CDR3 is 14 amino acids. V lost 0 bases and J 4 bases, leaving 9 bases between the germline ends. The DNA for the CDR3 is TGTGCCAGCAGTTACTCACCGACAGCCTATGGCTACACCTTC. Translation gives CASSYSPTAYGYTF.

The gene calls are TRBV5-4 and TRBJ2-2, with D maybe TRBD1 (5 bases). The ends were cut back, 2 bases at V and 6 bases at J, with 11 bases in the middle. The CDR3 is 14 residues long. Germline CDR1 reads SGHNT; CDR2 reads YYREEE (reference sequence). CDR3 region: CASSLIRGSGELFF. Written as DNA, the CDR3 is TGTGCCAGCAGCTTAATAAGGGGATCCGGGGAGCTGTTTTTT.

Concerning this clone itself: The sample carries other DNA sequences with the same CDR3. The rearrangement uses TRBV6-6 and TRBJ2-5; D possibly corresponds to TRBD1 (6 bases). V was cut by 2 bases and J by 2 bases, with 9 bases left in between. Germline V gives CDR1 MNHNY, CDR2 SVGAGI (reference sequence). CDR3 length equals 14 residues. The CDR3 sequence is CASSYPGQQETQYF. As DNA, the CDR3 is TGTGCCAGCAGTTACCCAGGACAGCAAGAGACCCAGTACTTC.

The J gene is TRBJ2-7, the V gene TRBV7-2; 9 bases map to TRBD1. CDR3 size: 16 residues. Trimming took 1 base from V and 3 from J; bases not matched to a gene: 7. The germline CDR1 and CDR2 sequences are SGHTA and FQGNSA. The DNA of the CDR3 is TGTGCCAGCAGCTTAGGGGGGACAGGGAAAAACTACGAGCAGTACTTC. It is translated as CASSLGGTGKNYEQYF.